This TCR beta chain was sequenced for a study of immune heterogeneity within non-small cell lung tumors. At the level of the study: With respect to histology, the tumors encompassed a few squamous cell carcinomas, fewer than 11 non-squamous carcinomas and 1 not otherwise specified.

The authors used about 600 ng of bulk tumor genomic DNA per sample as template. Primary tumors were biopsied several times each, far apart, intraoperatively. These patients got curative surgery after being newly diagnosed with untreated non-small cell lung cancer. From germline, CDR1 is SGHRS and CDR2 YFSETQ. V was pared by 4 bases and J by 5 bases, with 8 bases of the junction left unmatched. There are 14 residues in the CDR3. Multiplex PCR relied on 32 V and 13 J primers to amplify TCR beta CDR3. TCRdb analysed the multiplex PCR reads with MiXCR anew, one entry per CDR3 protein. The sample includes 10,000 to 13,000 distinct CDR3 sequences, 25% to 30% seen only once; the top ten take 7% to 8.5%. Worth noting for this clonotype: A single base separates this from a much larger clone, so it may be a read error.

The rearrangement uses TRBV5-1 and TRBJ2-7; TRBD2 aligns across 8 bases. This TCR was sampled from a woman in her sixties with non-small cell lung cancer. The sample consisted of lung tumor tissue. DNA for the CDR3: TGCGCCAGCAGCAAGGTACTAGCGGAAAACGAGCAGTACTTC. It is translated as CASSKVLAENEQYF. Based on the CDR3 plus reference TRBV5-1 and TRBJ2-7, the full variable domain is KAGVTQTPRYLIKTRGQQVTLSCSPISGHRSVSWYQQTPGQGLQFLFEYFSETQRNKGNFPGRFSGRQFSNSRSEMNVSTLELGDSALYLCASSKVLAENEQYFGPGTRLTVT.